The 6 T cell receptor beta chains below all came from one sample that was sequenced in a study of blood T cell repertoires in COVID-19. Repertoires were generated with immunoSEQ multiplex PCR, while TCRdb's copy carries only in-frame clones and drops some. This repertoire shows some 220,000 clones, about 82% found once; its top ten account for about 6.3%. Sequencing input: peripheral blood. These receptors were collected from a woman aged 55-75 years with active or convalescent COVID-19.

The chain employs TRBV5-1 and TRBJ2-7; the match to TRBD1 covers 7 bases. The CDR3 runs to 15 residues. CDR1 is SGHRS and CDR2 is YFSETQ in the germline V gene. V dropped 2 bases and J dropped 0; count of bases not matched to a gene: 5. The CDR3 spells CASSFARQGSYEQYF. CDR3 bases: TGCGCCAGCAGCTTTGCGCGACAGGGCTCCTACGAGCAGTACTTC.

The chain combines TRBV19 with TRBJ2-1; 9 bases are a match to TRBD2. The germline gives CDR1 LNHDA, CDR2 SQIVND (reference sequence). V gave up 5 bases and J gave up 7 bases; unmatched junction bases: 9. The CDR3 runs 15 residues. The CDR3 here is CASSAVAGVMNEQFF. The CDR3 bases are TGTGCCAGTAGTGCGGTAGCGGGAGTTATGAATGAGCAGTTCTTC.

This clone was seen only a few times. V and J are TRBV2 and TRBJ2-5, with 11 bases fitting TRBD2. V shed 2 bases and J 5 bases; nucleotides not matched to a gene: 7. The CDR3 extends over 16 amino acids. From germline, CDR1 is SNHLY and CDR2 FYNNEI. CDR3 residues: CASSEISGGAGETQYF. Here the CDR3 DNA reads TGTGCCAGCAGTGAAATTAGCGGGGGGGCCGGGGAGACCCAGTACTTC.

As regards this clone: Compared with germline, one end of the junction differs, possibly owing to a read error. CDR3 protein: CASSFNSGANVLTF. Here the CDR3 DNA reads TGTGCTAGCAGCTTCAACTCTGGGGCCAACGTCCTGACTTTC. The chain joins TRBV7-7 to TRBJ2-6, with no clear D. The V gene's germline CDR1 is SSHAT and CDR2 FNYEAQ (reference sequence). The CDR3 has 14 amino acids.

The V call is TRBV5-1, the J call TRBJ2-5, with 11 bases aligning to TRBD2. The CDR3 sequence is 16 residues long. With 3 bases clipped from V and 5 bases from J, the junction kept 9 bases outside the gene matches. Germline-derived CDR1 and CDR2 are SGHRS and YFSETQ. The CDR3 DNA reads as TGCGCCAGCAGCTCCAATAGCGGGGGGGCCCACGAGACCCAGTACTTC. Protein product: CASSSNSGGAHETQYF.

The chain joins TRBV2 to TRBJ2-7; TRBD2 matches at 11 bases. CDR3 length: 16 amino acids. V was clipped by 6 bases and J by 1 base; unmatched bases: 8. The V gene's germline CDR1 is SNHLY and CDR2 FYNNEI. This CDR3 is CASSPRTSGGSYEQYF. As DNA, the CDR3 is TGTGCCAGCAGCCCGAGAACTAGCGGGGGATCCTACGAGCAGTACTTC.